This is a list of T cell receptor beta chains from one sample in a study of post-analysis software for immune sequencing data. TCRdb re-called the PCR reads with MiXCR, one entry per CDR3 protein. This repertoire shows over 250,000 distinct CDR3 sequences, 30% to 45% found once; its top ten account for under 5%. Sequencing was carried out using blood. The receptors stem from a girl aged 5-17 years with multiple sclerosis. CDR3s include the opening cysteine and the closing phenylalanine or tryptophan. A D gene is named only where the DNA matches it firmly. Expanded clones get a size class; other rows say once, few or many, or leave the size out.

DNA: TGTGCCAGCAGCCAAGATATGGGGTCTTGGCAGCCCCAGCATTTT
CDR3: CASSQDMGSWQPQHF
J: TRBJ1-5
size: many
D: .
V: TRBV4-2

DNA: TGCGCCAGCAGCGTCGGGACAGGGCAGGAAAAACTGTTTTTT
CDR3: CASSVGTGQEKLFF
J: TRBJ1-4
size: .
D: TRBD1
V: TRBV5-1

DNA: TGTGCCAGCAGCCAAGATCCTAGCGGGAGTTCCTACGAGCAGTACTTC
CDR3: CASSQDPSGSSYEQYF
J: TRBJ2-7
size: few
D: TRBD2
V: TRBV4-2

DNA: TGTGCCAGCAGGTTAGCAGGGGTGAACACTGAAGCTTTCTTT
CDR3: CASRLAGVNTEAFF
J: TRBJ1-1
size: .
D: .
V: TRBV27

DNA: TGTGCCAGCAGTTTTGGGGCAACAGTGTCCTACGAGCAGTACTTC
CDR3: CASSFGATVSYEQYF
J: TRBJ2-7
size: .
D: .
V: TRBV12-3/TRBV12-4

DNA: TGTGCCAGCAGCTTGAGATGGACTAGCGGTAACAATGAGCAGTTCTTC
CDR3: CASSLRWTSGNNEQFF
J: TRBJ2-1
size: .
D: TRBD2
V: TRBV5-6

DNA: TGTGCTAGTGGTCCGACTAGCGGGGGAAACAATGAGCAGTTCTTC
CDR3: CASGPTSGGNNEQFF
J: TRBJ2-1
size: many
D: TRBD2
V: TRBV12-5

DNA: TGTGCCAGCAGTGGAGGGACAGGGCGGAGTGAAAAACTGTTTTTT
CDR3: CASSGGTGRSEKLFF
J: TRBJ1-4
size: many
D: TRBD1
V: TRBV6-1

DNA: TGTGCCAGCAGCACAATAATCGGAGGGGACGAAGAGACCCAGTACTTC
CDR3: CASSTIIGGDEETQYF
J: TRBJ2-5
size: many
D: .
V: TRBV7-9

DNA: TGTGCCAGCAGCTTAGGAGGGATCGAAGCTTTCTTT
CDR3: CASSLGGIEAFF
J: TRBJ1-1
size: once
D: .
V: TRBV7-2

DNA: TGCGCCAGCAGCAAATTTGACAGTCCGGGCACTGAAGCTTTCTTT
CDR3: CASSKFDSPGTEAFF
J: TRBJ1-1
size: few
D: .
V: TRBV5-1

DNA: TGCAGTGCTAGGGAGACTAACTATGGCTACACCTTC
CDR3: CSARETNYGYTF
J: TRBJ1-2
size: .
D: .
V: TRBV20-1

DNA: TGTGCCAGCAGTTTTGGGCAGGCCTGCGAGCAGTACTTC
CDR3: CASSFGQACEQYF
J: TRBJ2-7
size: .
D: .
V: TRBV12-3/TRBV12-4